A single sample is the source of the 15 T cell receptor beta chains below, sequenced in a study of beta chain features in type 1 diabetes. Expressed TCRB transcripts were sequenced because the isolated RNA had all been reverse transcribed beforehand. Generated by immunoSEQ multiplex PCR, the TCRdb table keeps only in-frame clones and is missing some. The sample holds 680,000 or so clones; around 16% are singletons and the top ten take 0.093%. The sequenced material came from naive CD4+ T cells from blood. These receptors came from a man aged 18 to 30 in good health.

The gene calls are TRBV4-3 and TRBJ2-7, with TRBD1 matching 8 bases. This CDR3 is 15 amino acids long. The germline gives CDR1 LGHNA, CDR2 YSLEER. V lost 1 base to trimming and J lost 4 bases; unmatched junction nucleotides: 6. Written as DNA, the CDR3 is TGCGCCAGCAGCCAAGCCGGGACAGGAGAGTACGAGCAGTACTTC. Encoded protein: CASSQAGTGEYEQYF.

V gene TRBV5-1 combines with J gene TRBJ2-7; D gene uncertain. V lost 4 bases to trimming and J lost 3 bases, with 2 bases between them. The CDR3 runs 10 residues. The V gene's germline CDR1 is SGHRS and CDR2 YFSETQ. The DNA for the CDR3 is TGCGCCAGCAGCGTCTACGAGCAGTACTTC. Translated, it gives CASSVYEQYF.

Points on this clone: Other DNA sequences within the sample encode an identical CDR3. J is TRBJ2-5 and V is TRBV27; D uncertain. CDR3 length: 13 residues. The germline V gene has CDR1 MNHEY and CDR2 SMNVEV (reference sequence). The V and J ends lost 2 bases and 4 bases respectively, with 8 bases between them. The CDR3 reads CASSLGVRETQYF. The CDR3 DNA reads as TGTGCCAGCAGTTTAGGGGTGCGAGAGACCCAGTACTTC.

This clone has only a few counts. This chain links TRBV6-6 with TRBJ1-1; D perhaps matches TRBD1 (6 bases). Trimming removed 5 bases from V and 1 base from J, with 14 bases in between. Germline CDR1 is MNHNY and CDR2 is SVGAGI (reference sequence). CDR3 length: 15 amino acids. CDR3 protein: CASSHPGGANTEAFF. The CDR3 DNA follows: TGTGCCAGCAGTCATCCCGGGGGCGCGAACACTGAAGCTTTCTTT.

The chain carries TRBV5-5 and TRBJ2-1; TRBD1 matches 7 bases. Germline CDR1 is SGHKS and CDR2 is YYEKEE (reference sequence). The CDR3 extends over 16 amino acids. V lost 1 base and J lost 7; bases outside the gene matches: 11. In DNA form, the CDR3 reads TGTGCCAGCAGCTTGTCCATCTGGGACAGTTCAAATGAGCAGTTCTTC. The encoded protein is CASSLSIWDSSNEQFF.

With respect to this clone: Other nucleotide sequences in the sample specify the same CDR3. The rearrangement joins TRBV5-1 to TRBJ2-3; no firm D call. Germline assignment: CDR1 SGHRS and CDR2 YFSETQ. V was cut by 4 bases and J by 3 bases, with 3 bases left in between. The CDR3 spans 11 residues. The CDR3 nucleotides are TGCGCCAGCAGCCTAACAGATACGCAGTATTTT. Protein sequence: CASSLTDTQYF.

This clone was observed a few times. V and J are TRBV25-1 and TRBJ2-5; TRBD1 agrees at 8 bases. The J call may not be correct, given that the DNA end is closer to TRBJ2-7. Germline CDR1 reads MGHDK; CDR2 reads SYGVNS. This CDR3 comprises 14 residues. In DNA, the CDR3 is TGTGCCAGCAGTGAAACAGGGGGGATCTACGAGCAGTACTTC. It is translated as CASSETGGIYEQYF.

V and J are TRBV7-3 and TRBJ2-2; D uncertain. With 1 base removed from V and 6 bases from J, the gap between germline ends came to 3 bases. This CDR3 has 12 amino acids. CDR1 is SGHTA, CDR2 FQGTGA, per germline. The CDR3 sequence is CASSLNPGELFF. In DNA form, the CDR3 reads TGTGCCAGCAGCTTAAATCCCGGGGAGCTGTTTTTT.

Only one count was recorded for this clone. The V gene is TRBV7-2, the J gene TRBJ1-1, with 7 bases fitting TRBD1. The CDR3 runs to 14 residues. CDR1 is SGHTA, CDR2 FQGNSA, per germline. The trim removed 6 bases at V and 0 bases at J, leaving 4 bases unmatched. CDR3 amino acids: CASRQGVMNTEAFF. DNA of the CDR3: TGTGCCAGCAGGCAGGGGGTAATGAACACTGAAGCTTTCTTT.

A few counts support this clone. The chain uses TRBV30 and TRBJ1-4, with D tentatively TRBD1 (5 bases). Germline values: CDR1 GTSNPN, CDR2 SVGIG (reference sequence). V lost 4 bases to trimming and J lost 5 bases, with 14 bases between them. The CDR3 is 14 residues long. CDR3 loop: CAWKGPGWNEKLFF. The CDR3 DNA sequence: TGTGCCTGGAAGGGACCCGGGTGGAATGAAAAACTGTTTTTT.

This clone was found once. The genes are TRBV9 and TRBJ1-6; TRBD1 aligns across 9 bases. The V and J ends lost 2 bases and 10 bases, in that order; junction bases with no gene match: 4. CDR3 length equals 14 residues. Per the germline V gene, CDR1 is SGDLS and CDR2 is YYNGEE. In DNA, the CDR3 is TGTGCCAGCAGCGTGGACAGGGGACGCTCACCCCTCCACTTT. Residues: CASSVDRGRSPLHF.

DNA for the CDR3: TGTGCTAGTGGTTTGTCGTTGGGGACTAGCGGGTACAATGAGCAGTTCTTC. Its translation is CASGLSLGTSGYNEQFF. This sequence joins TRBV12-5 and TRBJ2-1; TRBD2 matches 12 bases. J lost 4 bases, V lost 2 bases, and 6 bases had no gene match. CDR1 and CDR2 (germline): LGHNT, FRNRAP. This CDR3 has 17 amino acids.

The sample holds a few counts of this clone. Other DNA sequences within the sample encode an identical CDR3. The chain is built from TRBV7-9 and TRBJ2-7; D possibly corresponds to TRBD1 (8 bases). The CDR3 has 14 residues. Germline V gives CDR1 SEHNR, CDR2 FQNEAQ (reference sequence). V was shortened by 5 bases and J by 4 bases, with 15 bases between the two germline ends. The CDR3 protein is CASSLGQGGYEQYF. The CDR3 DNA reads TGTGCCAGCAGCCTCGGACAGGGAGGGTACGAGCAGTACTTC.

This clone has only a few counts. The chain recombines TRBV28 with TRBJ1-3; D call uncertain. Trimming stripped 3 bases from V and 0 bases from J, with 12 bases between. Germline CDR1 reads MDHEN; CDR2 reads SYDVKM. This CDR3 spans 16 amino acids. CDR3 sequence (DNA): TGTGCCAGCAGTTTCGGCGGTGCGAGCTCTGGAAACACCATATATTTT. Its translation is CASSFGGASSGNTIYF.

This clone has more than one count but fewer than ten. J is TRBJ2-7 and V is TRBV5-1, with TRBD2 as a possible D gene (5 bases). The V and J ends lost 4 bases and 4 bases respectively, with 9 bases between them. Germline loops: CDR1 SGHRS, CDR2 YFSETQ. This CDR3 contains 12 residues. The CDR3 protein is CASSEDCYEQYF. CDR3 coding DNA: TGCGCCAGCAGCGAGGACTGTTACGAGCAGTACTTC.